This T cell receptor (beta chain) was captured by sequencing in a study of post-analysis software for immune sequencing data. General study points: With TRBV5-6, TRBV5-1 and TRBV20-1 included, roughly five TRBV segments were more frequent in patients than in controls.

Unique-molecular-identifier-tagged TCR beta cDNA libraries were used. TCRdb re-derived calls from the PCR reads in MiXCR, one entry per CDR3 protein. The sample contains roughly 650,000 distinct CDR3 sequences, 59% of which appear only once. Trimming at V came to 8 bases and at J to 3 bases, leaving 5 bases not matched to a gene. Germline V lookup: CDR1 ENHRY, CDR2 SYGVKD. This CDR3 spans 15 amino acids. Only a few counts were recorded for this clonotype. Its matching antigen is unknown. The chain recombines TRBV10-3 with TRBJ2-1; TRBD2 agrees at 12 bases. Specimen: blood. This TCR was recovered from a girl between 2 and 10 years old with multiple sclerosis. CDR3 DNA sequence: TGTGCCATCCTAGCGGGAGGGGGGGGCTACAATGAGCAGTTCTTC. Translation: CAILAGGGGYNEQFF.